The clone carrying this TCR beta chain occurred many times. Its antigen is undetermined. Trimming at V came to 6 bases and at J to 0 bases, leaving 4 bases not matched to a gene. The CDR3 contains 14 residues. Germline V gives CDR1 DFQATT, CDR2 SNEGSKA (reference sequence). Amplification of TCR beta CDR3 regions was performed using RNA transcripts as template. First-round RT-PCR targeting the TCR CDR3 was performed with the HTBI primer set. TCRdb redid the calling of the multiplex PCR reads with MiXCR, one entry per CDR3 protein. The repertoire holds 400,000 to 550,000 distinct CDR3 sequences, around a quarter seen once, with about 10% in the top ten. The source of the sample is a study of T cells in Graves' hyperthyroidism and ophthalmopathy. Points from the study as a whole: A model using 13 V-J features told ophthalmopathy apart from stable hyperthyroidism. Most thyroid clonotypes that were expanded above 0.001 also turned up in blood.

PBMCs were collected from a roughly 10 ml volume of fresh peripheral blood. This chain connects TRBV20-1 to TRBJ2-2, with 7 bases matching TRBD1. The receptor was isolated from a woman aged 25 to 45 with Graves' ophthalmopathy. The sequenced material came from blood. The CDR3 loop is CSAETGSNTGELFF. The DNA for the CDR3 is TGCAGTGCCGAGACAGGGTCGAACACCGGGGAGCTGTTTTTT.